This record looks at one TCR beta chain sequence and its context. Its antigen is currently unknown. The sample belongs to a study of cytomegalovirus exposure and HLA in healthy donors. The PCR was carried out with 60 Vbeta primers and 13 Jbeta primers. Only in-frame clones appear in the TCRdb table, and some are missing; sequencing was by immunoSEQ multiplex PCR. The data hold fewer than 100,000 clones, with roughly 76% observed a single time. Whole-study findings and limits: Analyzed later, association rates of TCRs varied across HLA loci, with DRB1 most and HLA-C fewest.

The ends were cut back, 7 bases at V and 3 bases at J, with 12 bases in the middle. The V gene's germline CDR1 is ENHRY and CDR2 SYGVKD. This CDR3 has 13 residues. This chain links TRBV10-3 with TRBJ1-2, with D possibly being TRBD1 (6 bases). Sample: PBMCs. The receptor comes from a female donor in good health and CMV-seronegative. CDR3 protein: CAITGDKDYGYTF. CDR3 DNA sequence: TGTGCCATCACCGGGGACAAGGACTATGGCTACACCTTC.